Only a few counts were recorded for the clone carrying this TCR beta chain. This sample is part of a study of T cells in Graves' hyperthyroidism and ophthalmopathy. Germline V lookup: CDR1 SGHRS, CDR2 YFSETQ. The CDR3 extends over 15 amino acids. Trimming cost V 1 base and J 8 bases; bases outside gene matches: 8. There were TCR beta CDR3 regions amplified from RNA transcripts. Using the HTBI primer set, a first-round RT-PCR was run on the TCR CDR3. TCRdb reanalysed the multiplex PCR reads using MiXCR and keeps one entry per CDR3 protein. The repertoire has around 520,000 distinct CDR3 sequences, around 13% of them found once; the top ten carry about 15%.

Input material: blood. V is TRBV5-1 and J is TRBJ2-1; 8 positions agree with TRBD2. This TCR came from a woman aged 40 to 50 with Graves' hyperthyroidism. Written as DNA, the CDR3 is TGCGCCAGCAGCTTGTTGACTAGCGCAAACCATGAGCAGTTCTTC. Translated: CASSLLTSANHEQFF.